The 5 T cell receptor beta chains below all came from one sample that was sequenced in a study of blood T cell repertoires in COVID-19. Measured with immunoSEQ multiplex PCR; TCRdb has only the in-frame clones, and not every one. Here the sample spans about 34,000 clones, around 90% being singletons. The specimen was peripheral blood. These receptors were obtained from a man between 60 and 75 years old with active COVID-19.

V gene TRBV10-1 combines with J gene TRBJ2-3; D might be TRBD1 (6 bases). CDR3 length equals 14 residues. V gave up 11 bases and J gave up 4 bases, with 19 bases separating them. Germline V gene data show CDR1 as WNHNN and CDR2 as SYGVQD (reference sequence). The CDR3 DNA follows: TGCGCCTCTGGTGACAGGCCTAACTCAGATACGCAGTATTTT. This translates into CASGDRPNSDTQYF.

The chain is built from TRBV7-9 and TRBJ2-5; TRBD1 matches 9 bases. J gave up 4 bases and V 0 bases, and 3 bases lay outside the gene matches. The CDR3 is 15 amino acids. Germline values: CDR1 SEHNR, CDR2 FQNEAQ (reference sequence). CDR3 residues: CASSLARTGAETQYF. CDR3 DNA: TGTGCCAGCAGCTTAGCGCGGACAGGGGCAGAGACCCAGTACTTC.

V and J are TRBV14 and TRBJ2-3; D gene uncertain. The CDR3 contains 15 residues. Germline-derived CDR1 and CDR2 are SGHDN and FVKESK. Between the trimmed V and J ends, which lost 0 bases and 4 bases, there was a span of 11 bases. This chain's CDR3 is CASSQEALGPDTQYF. The CDR3 region has the DNA TGTGCCAGCAGCCAAGAGGCCCTGGGCCCAGATACGCAGTATTTT.

CDR3 DNA sequence: TGTGCCAGCAGCTTGAGGGGACAGGGGCAAGAGACCCAGTACTTC. Translated: CASSLRGQGQETQYF. V gene TRBV5-6 combines with J gene TRBJ2-5; 10 bases are a match to TRBD1. The junction had 2 bases not matched to a gene; V was cut back by 1 base and J by 2 bases. The CDR3 consists of 15 residues. In germline, CDR1 is SGHDT, CDR2 YYEEEE.

As regards this clone: One end of the junction does not line up with germline, which may come from a read error. This chain connects TRBV3-1 (or the pseudogene TRBV3-2) to TRBJ1-2; 8 bases are a match to TRBD1. CDR3 length equals 12 residues. Per the germline V gene, CDR1 is LGHDT and CDR2 is YNNKEL (reference sequence). For the CDR3, the DNA is TGTGCCAGCAGACCAACCGGGGACAGGTTACTTTTC. Translation: CASRPTGDRLLF.